These 24 T cell receptor beta chains share one sample of origin, sequenced in a study of cytomegalovirus exposure and HLA in healthy donors. PCR involved 60 Vbeta and 13 Jbeta primers. Libraries were prepared by immunoSEQ multiplex PCR; TCRdb keeps only in-frame clonotypes and omits some of them. The data show under 150,000 clones, roughly 74% seen once. Sequenced: PBMCs. The receptors were sampled from a woman between 40 and 50 years old in good health and CMV-seropositive.

This clone was counted a few times. This sequence joins TRBV5-1 and TRBJ2-3, with TRBD2 as a possible D gene (5 bases). The CDR3 spans 15 residues. Germline V CDR1 and CDR2: SGHRS, YFSETQ. The V and J ends lost 4 bases and 5 bases respectively, with 17 bases between them. The CDR3 bases are TGCGCCAGCAGCCTAACCGGAGCGGCCCAAGATACGCAGTATTTT. Its protein product is CASSLTGAAQDTQYF. The full variable domain, rest sourced from reference TRBV5-1 and TRBJ2-3, is KAGVTQTPRYLIKTRGQQVTLSCSPISGHRSVSWYQQTPGQGLQFLFEYFSETQRNKGNFPGRFSGRQFSNSRSEMNVSTLELGDSALYLCASSLTGAAQDTQYFGPGTRLTVL.

The chain couples TRBV7-2 to TRBJ2-2, with 9 bases fitting TRBD2. This CDR3 has 16 residues. The V gene end was trimmed by 3 bases and the J gene end by 1 base; junction bases not matched to a gene: 3. The V gene's germline CDR1 is SGHTA and CDR2 FQGNSA. The chain's CDR3 is CASSFYSGGNTGELFF. The CDR3 bases are TGTGCCAGCAGCTTTTATAGCGGGGGGAACACCGGGGAGCTGTTTTTT.

CDR3 nucleotides: TGTGCCAGCAGCGGCCGGACCGACAGGGGGAGAACTGAAGCTTTCTTT. This encodes CASSGRTDRGRTEAFF. The chain links TRBV9 to TRBJ1-1; TRBD1 matches 9 bases. The CDR3 consists of 16 residues. V was clipped by 3 bases and J by 5 bases; unmatched bases: 11. Germline CDR1 SGDLS, CDR2 YYNGEE.

This chain uses TRBV7-9 with TRBJ1-2, with unresolved D. The CDR3 contains 15 residues. The germline gives CDR1 SEHNR, CDR2 FQNEAQ (reference sequence). With 1 base removed from V and 4 bases from J, the gap between germline ends came to 13 bases. CDR3 amino acids: CASSLGVSGAYGYTF. The CDR3 DNA reads TGTGCCAGCAGCTTAGGGGTATCGGGAGCCTATGGCTACACCTTC.

The chain recombines TRBV21-1 with TRBJ1-2; the table calls TRBD1, which could not be checked here. TRBV21-1 is shown as a pseudogene. The CDR3 has 15 residues. The CDR3 loop reads CASSKQTATNYGYTF. Here the CDR3 DNA reads TGTGCCAGCAGCAAGCAGACAGCTACTAACTATGGCTACACCTTC.

Remarks on this clone: Different DNA sequences within this sample yield the same CDR3. The rearrangement uses TRBV14 and TRBJ1-3; D remains unclear. Trimming left V 4 bases short and J 2 bases short, with 12 bases between. Germline V gene lookup returns CDR1 SGHDN and CDR2 FVKESK. CDR3 length: 15 amino acids. The CDR3 DNA reads as TGTGCCAGCAGCCGATTCCTGGCAGCTGGAAACACCATATATTTT. Translating it yields CASSRFLAAGNTIYF. Full variable domain (missing parts from reference TRBV14 and TRBJ1-3): EAGVTQFPSHSVIEKGQTVTLRCDPISGHDNLYWYRRVMGKEIKFLLHFVKESKQDESGMPNNRFLAERTGGTYSTLKVQPAELEDSGVYFCASSRFLAAGNTIYFGEGSWLTVV.

The V gene is TRBV5-1, the J gene TRBJ2-5, with 7 bases matching TRBD2. CDR3 length: 16 amino acids. From germline, CDR1 is SGHRS and CDR2 YFSETQ. After removal of 1 base from V and 2 bases from J, the junction contained 8 bases not matched to a gene. Here the CDR3 reads CASSLSGASGQETQYF. In DNA, the CDR3 is TGCGCCAGCAGCTTGAGCGGGGCCTCCGGGCAAGAGACCCAGTACTTC.

In its sample, this clone was seen once. This chain uses TRBV5-1 with TRBJ2-5; TRBD2 matches 14 bases. The J call could be wrong; TRBJ2-7 is a better fit for the DNA end. From germline, CDR1 is SGHRS and CDR2 YFSETQ. CDR3 length equals 15 residues. The CDR3 DNA follows: TGCGCCAGCAGCCCGGGGGGACTAGCGGGAGTCGAGCAGTACTTC. Encoded protein: CASSPGGLAGVEQYF.

This chain joins TRBV5-1 and TRBJ1-2; 9 bases line up with TRBD1. There are 13 residues in the CDR3. From germline, CDR1 is SGHRS and CDR2 YFSETQ. With 4 bases clipped from V and 3 bases from J, the junction kept 1 base outside the gene matches. The CDR3 is CASSGDRDYGYTF. In DNA, the CDR3 is TGCGCCAGCAGCGGGGACAGGGACTATGGCTACACCTTC.

The genes are TRBV30 and TRBJ1-5; D may be TRBD1 (6 bases). Trimming took 4 bases from V and 0 from J, leaving 10 bases between them. Germline CDR1 is GTSNPN and CDR2 is SVGIG (reference sequence). The CDR3 covers 14 residues. The CDR3 DNA sequence: TGTGCCTGGAACAGGGCGGATAGCAATCAGCCCCAGCATTTT. Amino acid sequence: CAWNRADSNQPQHF.

The chain couples TRBV6-1 to TRBJ2-7; D possibly corresponds to TRBD2 (7 bases). Trimming cost V 3 bases and J 2 bases, with 14 bases left between them. CDR1 is MNHNS, CDR2 SASEGT, per germline. The CDR3 contains 15 residues. This chain's CDR3 is CASSERGQPTYEQYF. The CDR3 DNA is TGTGCCAGCAGTGAGCGGGGGCAGCCCACCTACGAGCAGTACTTC.

The chain carries TRBV28 and TRBJ2-7, with 8 bases matching TRBD1. Germline values: CDR1 MDHEN, CDR2 SYDVKM. The V segment lost 6 bases and the J segment 2 bases; nucleotides outside the gene matches: 3. This CDR3 contains 13 residues. DNA of the CDR3: TGTGCCAGCAGAGAGGACAGGGCCTACGAGCAGTACTTC. It is translated as CASREDRAYEQYF. Filled out from reference TRBV28 and TRBJ2-7, the complete variable domain reads DVKVTQSSRYLVKRTGEKVFLECVQDMDHENMFWYRQDPGLGLRLIYFSYDVKMKEKGDIPEGYSVSREKKERFSLILESASTNQTSMYLCASREDRAYEQYFGPGTRLTVT.

V usage is TRBV2 and J usage is TRBJ2-3; D not resolved. Trimming left V 2 bases short and J 0 bases short, with 6 bases between. The germline CDR1 and CDR2 sequences are SNHLY and FYNNEI. The CDR3 spans 14 residues. The CDR3 DNA follows: TGTGCCAGCAGTGAAACTACTAGCACAGATACGCAGTATTTT. It is translated as CASSETTSTDTQYF.

The V and J genes are TRBV27 and TRBJ2-5, with 7 bases fitting TRBD1. The J call may be faulty, since TRBJ2-7 better matches the DNA end. Germline values: CDR1 MNHEY, CDR2 SMNVEV (reference sequence). The CDR3 totals 15 residues. The DNA for the CDR3 is TGTGCCAGCAGTTTATCAGGGGGCGCGAGGTACGAGCAGTACTTC. This encodes CASSLSGGARYEQYF.

The V call is TRBV11-2, the J call TRBJ2-1; D ambiguous. V lost 5 bases, J lost 9 bases, and 14 bases lay in between. The CDR3 is made up of 13 amino acids. The germline CDR1 and CDR2 sequences are SGHAT and FQNNGV. The CDR3 region has the DNA TGTGCCAGCAGCCCCCGATCGGTGAGTGAGCAGTTCTTC. Its translation is CASSPRSVSEQFF.

The chain couples TRBV7-2 to TRBJ1-1, with D hard to call. V was shortened by 5 bases and J by 8 bases, with 21 bases between the two germline ends. Per germline, CDR1 SGHTA and CDR2 FQGNSA. The CDR3 contains 15 residues. As DNA, the CDR3 is TGTGCCAGCAGCCCTCACAGACCTCCCGGCACCGAAGCTTTCTTT. This sequence encodes CASSPHRPPGTEAFF.

The chain recombines TRBV7-9 with TRBJ2-1, with TRBD1 matching 10 bases. Germline CDR1 SEHNR, CDR2 FQNEAQ (reference sequence). V gave up 5 bases and J gave up 15 bases; unmatched junction bases: 13. The CDR3 contains 14 residues. The CDR3 loop reads CASSPGTGVPWTFF. Here the CDR3 DNA reads TGTGCCAGCAGCCCCGGGACAGGGGTCCCTTGGACGTTCTTC.

The table lists this clone with a few counts. The rearrangement joins TRBV5-1 to TRBJ2-3, with D unclear. V was trimmed by 0 bases and J by 1 base, leaving 9 bases between them. In germline, CDR1 is SGHRS, CDR2 YFSETQ. This CDR3 comprises 15 residues. The CDR3 DNA follows: TGCGCCAGCAGCTTGGGTTTTCAGGGCACAGATACGCAGTATTTT. Protein product: CASSLGFQGTDTQYF.

DNA for the CDR3: TGCGCCAGCAGCCGGGGACTAACAGAGACCCAGTACTTC. This sequence encodes CASSRGLTETQYF. The rearrangement uses TRBV5-1 and TRBJ2-5, with 7 bases aligning to TRBD2. Unmatched junction bases numbered 4, after V lost 4 bases and J lost 4 bases. The CDR3 is made up of 13 amino acids. Germline loops: CDR1 SGHRS, CDR2 YFSETQ.

The rearrangement uses TRBV27 and TRBJ1-4, with D tentatively TRBD1 (5 bases). This CDR3 has 17 residues. Germline loops: CDR1 MNHEY, CDR2 SMNVEV (reference sequence). Trimming stripped 1 base from V and 8 bases from J, with 20 bases between. The CDR3, as DNA: TGTGCCAGCAGTTTATGGGCCAGGGAATGGGCTATGGAAAAACTGTTTTTT. Translation: CASSLWAREWAMEKLFF.

This chain connects TRBV14 to TRBJ2-7; a weak D match, TRBD2 (5 bases). Germline CDR1 SGHDN, CDR2 FVKESK. V lost 0 bases, J lost 0 bases, and 15 bases lay in between. This CDR3 region has 17 residues. The CDR3 reads CASSQDPWPEVSYEQYF. The CDR3 DNA is TGTGCCAGCAGCCAAGATCCTTGGCCGGAGGTCTCCTACGAGCAGTACTTC. Full variable domain (missing parts from reference TRBV14 and TRBJ2-7): EAGVTQFPSHSVIEKGQTVTLRCDPISGHDNLYWYRRVMGKEIKFLLHFVKESKQDESGMPNNRFLAERTGGTYSTLKVQPAELEDSGVYFCASSQDPWPEVSYEQYFGPGTRLTVT.

The CDR3 protein is CASSLQGEGEKLFF. For the CDR3, the DNA is TGCGCCAGCAGCTTACAGGGGGAGGGTGAAAAACTGTTTTTT. This sequence joins TRBV5-1 and TRBJ1-4, with 8 bases fitting TRBD1. Germline trimming cut 2 bases from V and 7 bases from J; bases unmatched to any gene: 4. Germline lookup yields CDR1 SGHRS and CDR2 YFSETQ. The CDR3 spans 14 residues. The entire variable domain, with the rest obtained from reference TRBV5-1 and TRBJ1-4, is as follows: KAGVTQTPRYLIKTRGQQVTLSCSPISGHRSVSWYQQTPGQGLQFLFEYFSETQRNKGNFPGRFSGRQFSNSRSEMNVSTLELGDSALYLCASSLQGEGEKLFFGSGTQLSVL.

The CDR3 nucleotides are TGTGCCAGCAGCGTAGAGCCTAGCGACCTTAGTGAGCAGTTCTTC. Translation gives CASSVEPSDLSEQFF. This sequence joins TRBV9 and TRBJ2-1; D perhaps matches TRBD2 (6 bases). CDR1 SGDLS and CDR2 YYNGEE come from the germline V gene. Trimming shortened V by 0 bases and J by 9 bases, and 16 bases separated the two germline ends. This CDR3 has 15 amino acids.

V gene TRBV30 combines with J gene TRBJ2-3; tentatively, D is TRBD1 (5 bases). CDR3 length: 15 residues. V was trimmed by 2 bases and J by 3 bases, leaving 15 bases between them. Germline V gene data show CDR1 as GTSNPN and CDR2 as SVGIG (reference sequence). For the CDR3, the DNA is TGTGCCTGGAGTCTCGGTGGCAGGGTGACAGATACGCAGTATTTT. This codes for CAWSLGGRVTDTQYF.